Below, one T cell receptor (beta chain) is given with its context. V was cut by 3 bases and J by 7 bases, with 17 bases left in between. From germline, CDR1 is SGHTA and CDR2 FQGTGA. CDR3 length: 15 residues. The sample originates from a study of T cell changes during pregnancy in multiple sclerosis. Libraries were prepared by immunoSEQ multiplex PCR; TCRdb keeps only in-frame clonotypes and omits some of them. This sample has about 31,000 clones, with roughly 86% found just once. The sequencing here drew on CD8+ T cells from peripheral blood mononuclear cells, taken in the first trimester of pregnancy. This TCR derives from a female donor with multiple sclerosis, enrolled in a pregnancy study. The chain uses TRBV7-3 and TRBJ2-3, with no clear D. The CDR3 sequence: CASSFSPAEANTQYF. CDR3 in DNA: TGTGCCAGCAGCTTTAGCCCGGCTGAGGCGAATACGCAGTATTTT.